The 18 T cell receptor beta chains below all came from one sample that was sequenced in a study of human T cells and chemical hapten exposure. TCRdb recomputed calls from the RACE reads with MiXCR, one row per CDR3 protein. The table lists 95,000 to 150,000 distinct CDR3 sequences, about 13% of them singletons, with roughly 0.92% in the top ten. Time point given: patch test 1, 2 weeks after DPC sensitization. As for treatment: therapeutic diphenylcyclopropenone sensitization with weekly scalp DPC. This material consisted of whole blood, taken in connection with sensitization to the hapten diphenylcyclopropenone (DPC). The receptors stem from a man aged 18 to 29 with alopecia areata. Some clones in this sample may be carry-over from other donors' samples.

This clonotype appeared many times. The rearrangement joins TRBV18 to TRBJ1-3; D is ambiguous. Trimming removed 3 bases at V and 0 bases at J, with 15 bases between. CDR3 size: 17 residues. The V gene's germline CDR1 is KGHSH and CDR2 LQKENI. CDR3 nucleotide sequence: TGTGCCAGCTCACCCTCAGGTGAGGGCCACTCTGGAAACACCATATATTTT. As protein: CASSPSGEGHSGNTIYF.

In its sample, this clonotype was seen many times. The chain recombines TRBV7-6 with TRBJ1-6; D not certain. The V end was cut by 1 base, the J end by 7 bases, with 14 bases between. The CDR3 sequence is 16 residues long. Germline CDR1 reads SGHVS; CDR2 reads FNYEAQ. The CDR3 DNA is TGTGCCAGCAGCTTAGTTCGTGCGGGCTACAATTCACCCCTCCACTTT. Its protein product is CASSLVRAGYNSPLHF.

This clonotype has more than one count but fewer than ten. The chain uses TRBV6-2 or TRBV6-3 and TRBJ2-1; the D gene is possibly TRBD2 (5 bases). The CDR3 has 14 amino acids. Germline V gene sequence: CDR1 MNHEY, CDR2 SVGEGT. Trimming stripped 5 bases from V and 9 bases from J, with 17 bases between. CDR3 protein: CASSPGGIRGEQFF. The CDR3 DNA sequence: TGTGCCAGCAGTCCTGGAGGCATCCGGGGTGAGCAGTTCTTC.

This clonotype was observed a few times. The genes are TRBV4-2 and TRBJ2-7; no clear D gene. The CDR3 sequence is 14 residues long. Germline V gene sequence: CDR1 LGHNA, CDR2 YNFKEQ. V was clipped by 0 bases and J by 2 bases, with 8 bases between them. CDR3 DNA: TGTGCCAGCAGCCAAGATTGGGGTCCCTACGAGCAGTACTTC. This encodes CASSQDWGPYEQYF.

This clonotype was seen more than once but under ten times. V usage is TRBV25-1 and J usage is TRBJ2-5; 9 nucleotides agree with TRBD2. V was clipped by 5 bases and J by 2 bases; unmatched bases: 6. CDR1 is MGHDK, CDR2 SYGVNS, per germline. The CDR3 runs to 15 residues. The CDR3 bases are TGTGCCAGCAGTATAGCGGGGGACCTTCAAGAGACCCAGTACTTC. The encoded protein is CASSIAGDLQETQYF.

This rearrangement joins TRBV10-3 to TRBJ1-5; D uncertain. Germline-derived CDR1 and CDR2 are ENHRY and SYGVKD. The CDR3 covers 14 residues. V was cut by 2 bases and J by 4 bases, with 9 bases left in between. DNA of the CDR3: TGTGCCATCAGTGAGACAGACCAGAATCAGCCCCAGCATTTT. The encoded protein is CAISETDQNQPQHF.

The chain uses TRBV3-1 and TRBJ1-5, with TRBD1 as a possible D gene (6 bases). The CDR3 has 18 residues. The V end lost 0 bases, the J end lost 3 bases, and 18 bases lay between the germline ends. Germline V gives CDR1 LGHDT, CDR2 YNNKEL (reference sequence). CDR3 loop: CASSQDPLGGRLNQPQHF. In DNA form, the CDR3 reads TGTGCCAGCAGCCAAGATCCATTGGGGGGGCGCCTCAATCAGCCCCAGCATTTT.

This clonotype showed up just a few times. V is TRBV20-1 and J is TRBJ1-1; TRBD1 matches 7 bases. The V gene end was trimmed by 1 base and the J gene end by 5 bases; junction bases not matched to a gene: 10. CDR3 length equals 15 residues. The germline gives CDR1 DFQATT, CDR2 SNEGSKA (reference sequence). CDR3 in amino acids: CSARVEQGWGTEAFF. For the CDR3, the DNA is TGCAGTGCTAGAGTCGAACAGGGGTGGGGGACTGAAGCTTTCTTT.

This clonotype was counted at least ten times. The rearrangement uses TRBV7-6 and TRBJ1-6; no reliable D call. V shed 3 bases and J shed 7 bases, with 10 bases lying between them. The CDR3 has 14 residues. Looked up from germline, CDR1 is SGHVS and CDR2 is FNYEAQ. The DNA for the CDR3 is TGTGCCAGCAGCTTTGGAGGTGGAAATTCACCCCTCCACTTT. Protein sequence: CASSFGGGNSPLHF.

In its sample, this clonotype was seen a few times. CDR3 sequence reads: CSARFGEYQPQHF. The CDR3 DNA sequence: TGCAGTGCTAGATTCGGGGAGTATCAGCCCCAGCATTTT. The V call is TRBV20-1, the J call TRBJ1-5; D call uncertain. The CDR3 runs to 13 residues. Deletions cut 2 bases from V and 5 bases from J, with 10 bases between. Germline V lookup: CDR1 DFQATT, CDR2 SNEGSKA (reference sequence).

The rearrangement links TRBV3-1 to TRBJ1-1; no definite D call. The CDR3 length is 15 residues. Trimming pared 2 bases from V and 0 bases from J, leaving 10 bases between. Germline assignment: CDR1 LGHDT and CDR2 YNNKEL (reference sequence). The CDR3 here is CASSQLREMNTEAFF. Written as DNA, the CDR3 is TGTGCCAGCAGCCAATTACGAGAAATGAACACTGAAGCTTTCTTT.

This clonotype was found a few times. The V gene is TRBV6-2 or TRBV6-3, the J gene TRBJ1-2; no definite D call. Germline V lookup: CDR1 MNHEY, CDR2 SVGEGT. The CDR3 totals 13 residues. V dropped 6 bases and J dropped 4 bases, with 12 bases sitting between them. Here the CDR3 reads CASRESTGYGYTF. The CDR3 DNA follows: TGTGCCAGCAGAGAATCGACTGGCTATGGCTACACCTTC.

V is TRBV7-2 and J is TRBJ2-3, with a tentative D call TRBD1 (6 bases). The V end lost 5 bases, the J end lost 6 bases, and 12 bases lay between the germline ends. CDR1 and CDR2 from the germline V gene are SGHTA and FQGNSA. This CDR3 region has 13 residues. The CDR3 coding sequence is TGTGCCAGCAGCCTGGACAGATCTGATACGCAGTATTTT. It encodes CASSLDRSDTQYF.

J is TRBJ1-1 and V is TRBV25-1; D possibly corresponds to TRBD1 (6 bases). V gave up 8 bases and J gave up 1 base, with 11 bases separating them. The CDR3 consists of 13 residues. The germline V gene has CDR1 MGHDK and CDR2 SYGVNS. CDR3 nucleotides: TGTGCCAGCGGAACCAGGGGGAACACTGAAGCTTTCTTT. This sequence encodes CASGTRGNTEAFF.

CDR3 amino acids: CASSERDRPYNGYTF. CDR3 in DNA: TGTGCCAGCAGTGAACGGGACAGACCCTATAATGGCTACACCTTC. This rearrangement joins TRBV28 to TRBJ1-2, with 7 bases fitting TRBD1. The CDR3 contains 15 residues. The germline gives CDR1 MDHEN, CDR2 SYDVKM. Trimming took 5 bases from V and 6 from J; bases not matched to a gene: 12.

This clonotype was observed at least ten times. The chain is built from TRBV7-3 and TRBJ2-2; TRBD1 might be the D (5 bases). Per germline, CDR1 SGHTA and CDR2 FQGTGA. The ends were cut back, 1 base at V and 2 bases at J, with 14 bases in the middle. The CDR3 totals 17 residues. For the CDR3, the DNA is TGTGCCAGCAGCTTAAATTTCGGACACCTCAACACCGGGGAGCTGTTTTTT. Its protein is CASSLNFGHLNTGELFF.

This clonotype was seen ten or more times. The chain employs TRBV11-2 and TRBJ1-2, with 8 bases fitting TRBD1. Germline lookup yields CDR1 SGHAT and CDR2 FQNNGV. CDR3 length: 14 residues. J was trimmed by 3 bases and V by 5 bases; bases with no gene match: 5. CDR3 nucleotides: TGTGCCAGCAGCCCGGACAGGGTAGACTATGGCTACACCTTC. It encodes CASSPDRVDYGYTF.

The chain couples TRBV29-1 to TRBJ1-1, with a tentative D call TRBD1 (6 bases). Trimming removed 4 bases at V and 6 bases at J, with 21 bases between. CDR1 is SQVTM and CDR2 is ANQGSEA in the germline V gene. The CDR3 totals 15 residues. CDR3 residues: CSVAKGTLPPAEAFF. The DNA for the CDR3 is TGCAGCGTTGCAAAGGGGACACTCCCCCCCGCTGAAGCTTTCTTT.